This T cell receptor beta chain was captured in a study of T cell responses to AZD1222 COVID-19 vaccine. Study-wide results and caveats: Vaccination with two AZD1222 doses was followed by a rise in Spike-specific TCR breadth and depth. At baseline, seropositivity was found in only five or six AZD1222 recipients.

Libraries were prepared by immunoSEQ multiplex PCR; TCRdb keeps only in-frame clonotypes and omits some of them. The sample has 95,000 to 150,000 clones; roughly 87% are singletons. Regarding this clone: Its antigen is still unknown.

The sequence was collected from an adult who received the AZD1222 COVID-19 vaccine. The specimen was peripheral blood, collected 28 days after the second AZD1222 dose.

CDR3 DNA: TGTGCCAGCAGCTTAGCGACGGGGAGGGGTAACTATGGCTACACCTTC. It translates to CASSLATGRGNYGYTF. This rearrangement joins TRBV7-2 to TRBJ1-2; maybe TRBD1 (5 bases). Germline V gives CDR1 SGHTA, CDR2 FQGNSA. The CDR3 consists of 16 residues. Trimming cost V 0 bases and J 1 base, with 12 bases left between them.